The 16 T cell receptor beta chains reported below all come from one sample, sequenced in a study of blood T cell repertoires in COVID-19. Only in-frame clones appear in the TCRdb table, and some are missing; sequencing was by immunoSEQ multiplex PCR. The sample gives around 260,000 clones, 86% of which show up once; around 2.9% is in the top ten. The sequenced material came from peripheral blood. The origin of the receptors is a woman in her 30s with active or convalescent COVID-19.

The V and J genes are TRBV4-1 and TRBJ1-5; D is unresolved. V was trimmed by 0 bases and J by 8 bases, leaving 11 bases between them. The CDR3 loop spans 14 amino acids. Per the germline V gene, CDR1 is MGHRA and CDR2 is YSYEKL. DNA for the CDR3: TGCGCCAGCAGCCAAGACCCAGACGCGGAGCCCCAGCATTTT. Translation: CASSQDPDAEPQHF.

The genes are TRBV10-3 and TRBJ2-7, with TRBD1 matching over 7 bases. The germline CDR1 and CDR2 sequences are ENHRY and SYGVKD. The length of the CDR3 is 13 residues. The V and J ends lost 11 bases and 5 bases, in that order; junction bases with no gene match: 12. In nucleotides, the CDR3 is TGTGCCTCGAAGGGGGCAGGTATGCACGAGCAGTACTTC. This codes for CASKGAGMHEQYF.

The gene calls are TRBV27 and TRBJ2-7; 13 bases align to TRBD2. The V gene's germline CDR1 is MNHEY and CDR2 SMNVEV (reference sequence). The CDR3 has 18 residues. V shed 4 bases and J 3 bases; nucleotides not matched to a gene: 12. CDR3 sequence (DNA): TGTGCCAGCAGTTCCCCCGTGGGGACTAGCGGGGCTATCTACGAGCAGTACTTC. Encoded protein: CASSSPVGTSGAIYEQYF.

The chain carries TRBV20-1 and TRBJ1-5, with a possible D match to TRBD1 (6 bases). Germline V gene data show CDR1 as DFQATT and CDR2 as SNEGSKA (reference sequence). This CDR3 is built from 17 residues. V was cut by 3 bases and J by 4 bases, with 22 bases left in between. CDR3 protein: CSASLSQGVVANQPQHF. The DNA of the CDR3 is TGCAGTGCTAGTTTGTCACAGGGAGTCGTAGCGAATCAGCCCCAGCATTTT.

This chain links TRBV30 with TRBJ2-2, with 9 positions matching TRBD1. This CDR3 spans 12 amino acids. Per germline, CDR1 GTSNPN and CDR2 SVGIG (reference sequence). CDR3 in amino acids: CGGTGWTGELFF. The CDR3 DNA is TGTGGCGGGACAGGGTGGACCGGGGAGCTGTTTTTT.

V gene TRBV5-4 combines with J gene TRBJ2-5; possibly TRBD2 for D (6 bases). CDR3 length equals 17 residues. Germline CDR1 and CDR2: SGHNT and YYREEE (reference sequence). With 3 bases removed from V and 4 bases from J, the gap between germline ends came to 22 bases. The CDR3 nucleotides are TGTGCCAGCAGCTCCCGCCGGAGGGACCCCTCGGGAGAGACCCAGTACTTC. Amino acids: CASSSRRRDPSGETQYF. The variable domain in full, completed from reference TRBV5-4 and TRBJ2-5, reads ETGVTQSPTHLIKTRGQQVTLRCSSQSGHNTVSWYQQALGQGPQFIFQYYREEENGRGNFPPRFSGLQFPNYSSELNVNALELDDSALYLCASSSRRRDPSGETQYFGPGTRLLVL.

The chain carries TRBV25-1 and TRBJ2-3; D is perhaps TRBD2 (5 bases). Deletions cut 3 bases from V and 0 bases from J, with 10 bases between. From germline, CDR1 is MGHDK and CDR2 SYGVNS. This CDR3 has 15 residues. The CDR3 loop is CASSDPGTSTDTQYF. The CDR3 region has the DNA TGTGCCAGCAGTGATCCGGGAACTAGCACAGATACGCAGTATTTT.

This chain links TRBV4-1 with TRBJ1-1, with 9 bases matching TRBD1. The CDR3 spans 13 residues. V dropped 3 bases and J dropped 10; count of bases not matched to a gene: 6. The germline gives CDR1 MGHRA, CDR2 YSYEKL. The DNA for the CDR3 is TGCGCCAGCAGCCAGGGACAGGGTGGGGGAGCTTTCTTT. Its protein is CASSQGQGGGAFF.

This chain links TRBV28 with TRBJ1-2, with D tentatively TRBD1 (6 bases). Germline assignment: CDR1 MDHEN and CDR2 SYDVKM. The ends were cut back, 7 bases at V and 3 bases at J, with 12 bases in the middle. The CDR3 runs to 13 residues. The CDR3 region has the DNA TGTGCCAGCATGGGTGCAGGGGACTATGGCTACACCTTC. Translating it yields CASMGAGDYGYTF.

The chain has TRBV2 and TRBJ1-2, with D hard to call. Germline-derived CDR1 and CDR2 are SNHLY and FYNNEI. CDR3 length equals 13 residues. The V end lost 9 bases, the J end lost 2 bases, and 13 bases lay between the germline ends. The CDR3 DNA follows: TGTGCCAGTGAGGCCTATCCGAACTATGGCTACACCTTC. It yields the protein CASEAYPNYGYTF.

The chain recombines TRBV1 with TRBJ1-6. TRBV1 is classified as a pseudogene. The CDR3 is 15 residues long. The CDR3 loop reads CTSSAVLSIGSPLHF. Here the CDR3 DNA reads TGCACCAGCAGCGCGGTTTTAAGTATAGGTTCACCCCTCCACTTT.

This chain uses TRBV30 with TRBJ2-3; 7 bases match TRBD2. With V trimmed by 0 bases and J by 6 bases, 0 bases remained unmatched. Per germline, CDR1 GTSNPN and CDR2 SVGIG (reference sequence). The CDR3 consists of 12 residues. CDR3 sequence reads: CAWSVLADTQYF. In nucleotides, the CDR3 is TGTGCCTGGAGTGTACTAGCGGATACGCAGTATTTT.

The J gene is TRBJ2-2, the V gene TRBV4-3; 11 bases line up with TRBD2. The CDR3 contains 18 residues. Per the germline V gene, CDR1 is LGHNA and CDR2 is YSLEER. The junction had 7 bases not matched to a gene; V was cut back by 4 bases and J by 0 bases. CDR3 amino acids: CASSLQLAGDTNTGELFF. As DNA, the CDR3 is TGCGCCAGCAGCCTCCAACTAGCGGGGGACACGAACACCGGGGAGCTGTTTTTT.

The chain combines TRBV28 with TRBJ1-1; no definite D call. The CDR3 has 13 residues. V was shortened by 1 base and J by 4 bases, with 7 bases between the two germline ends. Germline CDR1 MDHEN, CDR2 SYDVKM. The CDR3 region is CASSLYITTEAFF. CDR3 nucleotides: TGTGCCAGCAGTTTATACATTACCACTGAAGCTTTCTTT.

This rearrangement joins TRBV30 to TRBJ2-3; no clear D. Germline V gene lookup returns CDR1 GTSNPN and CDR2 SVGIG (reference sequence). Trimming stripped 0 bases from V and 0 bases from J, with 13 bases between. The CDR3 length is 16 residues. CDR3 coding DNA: TGTGCCTGGAGTGTAATACGGGTATCTAGCACAGATACGCAGTATTTT. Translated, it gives CAWSVIRVSSTDTQYF.

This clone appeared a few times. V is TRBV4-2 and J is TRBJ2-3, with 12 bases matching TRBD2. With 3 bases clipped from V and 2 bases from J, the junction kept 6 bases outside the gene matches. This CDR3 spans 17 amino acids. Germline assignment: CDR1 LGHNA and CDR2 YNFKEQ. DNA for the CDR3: TGTGCCAGCAGCCAGGCACTAGCGGGGGGCCCCACAGATACGCAGTATTTT. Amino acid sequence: CASSQALAGGPTDTQYF.